The rows below give T cell receptor beta chains drawn from one sample of a study of CD8+ T cells in alopecia areata. Profiled with immunoSEQ multiplex PCR; TCRdb holds only in-frame clones, not every one. The data hold about 64,000 clones, with around 40% observed a single time. Sequenced sample: NKG2D-low CD8+ T cells sorted from blood. These receptors all come from a human donor with alopecia areata. CDR3s include the opening cysteine and the closing phenylalanine or tryptophan. Fields, in order: J gene, V gene, CDR3 length, clone size, D gene, CDR3 DNA, CDR3 protein. The D gene is left open where the match is weak. For some rows the clone size is stated as once, few or many, or as a class when expanded; others skip it.

TRBJ2-1,TRBV29-1,16,NA,TRBD2,TGCAGCGTTGCTTCAGGGCGAAAGCGGGAGGGCTATGAGCAGTTCTTC,CSVASGRKREGYEQFF
TRBJ2-7,TRBV4-1,17,NA,NA,TGCGCCAGCAGCTACCTCTGGGGTGGGGGGAGCTCCTACGAGCAGTACTTC,CASSYLWGGGSSYEQYF
TRBJ2-7,TRBV29-1,14,NA,TRBD1,TGCAGCGTTGTAAGGCAGGGGGCAGGGTACGAGCAGTACTTC,CSVVRQGAGYEQYF
TRBJ2-7,TRBV27,14,NA,NA,TGTGCCAGCAGTTTATTTTACACGAACTACGAGCAGTACTTC,CASSLFYTNYEQYF
TRBJ1-5,TRBV19,13,few,NA,TGTGCCAGTAGTATACGCAGTGCGGAGCCCCAGCATTTT,CASSIRSAEPQHF
TRBJ1-2,TRBV6-5,15,NA,NA,TGTGCCAGCACCCCGGCCGCAGGGCCGGGGGATGGCTACACCTTC,CASTPAAGPGDGYTF
TRBJ2-7,TRBV5-1,14,few,TRBD1,TGCGCCAGCAGCTTCCGACAGGGGGACTACGAGCAGTACTTC,CASSFRQGDYEQYF
TRBJ2-7,TRBV28,14,many,NA,TGTGCCAGCAGGCCTGAGTTCTCCTCCTACGAGCAGTACTTC,CASRPEFSSYEQYF
TRBJ2-5,TRBV5-6,14,NA,TRBD2,TGTGCCAGCAGCTTCGCAGCGGGAGAGGAGACCCAGTACTTC,CASSFAAGEETQYF
TRBJ2-5,TRBV7-8,16,few,NA,TGTGCCAGCAGCTTAGTCCCAACACCGGTACAAGAGACCCAGTACTTC,CASSLVPTPVQETQYF
TRBJ2-5,TRBV23-1,16,few,NA,TGCGCCAGCAGTCAATCCTCGGGCAGACCCCAAGAGACCCAGTACTTC,CASSQSSGRPQETQYF
TRBJ1-1,TRBV7-6,12,NA,NA,TGTGCCAGCAGCTTAGCGGGCGGGGAAGCTTTCTTT,CASSLAGGEAFF
TRBJ1-1,TRBV9,15,NA,TRBD1,TGTGCCAGCAGCCTTCCGACAGGGAAGAACACTGAAGCTTTCTTT,CASSLPTGKNTEAFF
TRBJ1-2,TRBV29-1,13,few,NA,TGCAGCGTTGCAGGGAGCGGGATTATTGGCTACACCTTC,CSVAGSGIIGYTF
TRBJ1-5,TRBV7-8,15,few,TRBD1,TGTGCCAGCAGGGCCGACAGGGGAGGGAATCAGCCCCAGCATTTT,CASRADRGGNQPQHF
TRBJ2-7,TRBV30,12,NA,NA,TGTGCCTGGAGAATTAACTGGGAAGAGCAGTACTTC,CAWRINWEEQYF
TRBJ1-2,TRBV28,12,few,NA,TGTGCCAGCACAGAAGCTAACTATGGCTACACCTTC,CASTEANYGYTF
TRBJ2-7,TRBV6-5,11,NA,NA,TGTGCCAGCATCCATCCCTACGAGCAGTACTTC,CASIHPYEQYF
TRBJ1-5,TRBV4-1,15,NA,NA,TGCGCCAGCAGCCAAACGGGACGCTCGGATCAGCCCCAGCATTTT,CASSQTGRSDQPQHF
TRBJ1-2,TRBV25-1,12,NA,NA,TGTGCCAGCATAGGTCTCGGGGATGGCTACACCTTC,CASIGLGDGYTF
TRBJ2-1,TRBV29-1,15,few,NA,TGCAGCGTTGAAGGCAAGAAGCTGAATTACAATGAGCAGTTCTTC,CSVEGKKLNYNEQFF
TRBJ1-1,TRBV4-1,11,NA,NA,TGCGCCAGCAGCCACTCATTTGAAGCTTTCTTT,CASSHSFEAFF
TRBJ2-1,TRBV30,15,NA,TRBD2,TGTGCCTGGAAGCGATTTAGCGGGAGAGGCGGTGAGCAGTTCTTC,CAWKRFSGRGGEQFF
TRBJ2-1,TRBV15,16,NA,TRBD2,TGTGCCACCAGCACAAAGGGACTAGGAGGGTACAATGAGCAGTTCTTC,CATSTKGLGGYNEQFF
TRBJ2-5,TRBV7-3,14,many,NA,TGTGCCAGCAGCTTACAGGGTAACGCAGAGACCCAGTACTTC,CASSLQGNAETQYF
TRBJ1-2,TRBV7-9,17,NA,TRBD1,TGTGCCAGCAGCTTATGGGACAGAGGACTGGGTGACTATGGCTACACCTTC,CASSLWDRGLGDYGYTF
TRBJ1-2,TRBV29-1,15,few,TRBD1,TGCAGCCTAGAGGGGACAGAAGATTCTAACTATGGCTACACCTTC,CSLEGTEDSNYGYTF
TRBJ2-1,TRBV4-2,16,NA,TRBD1,TGTGCCAGCAGCCAAGATGGGACAGGTTCCTACAATGAGCAGTTCTTC,CASSQDGTGSYNEQFF
TRBJ2-7,TRBV7-9,12,few,TRBD2,TGTGCCATCCAAGCGGGATCCTACGAGCAGTACTTC,CAIQAGSYEQYF
TRBJ2-1,TRBV9,13,few,TRBD1,TGTGCCAGCAGCGGGGGACAGGGTCTTGAGCAGTTCTTC,CASSGGQGLEQFF
TRBJ2-1,TRBV7-9,11,NA,NA,TGTGCCAGCAGCTTAGGGGCCCCTATGTTCTTC,CASSLGAPMFF
TRBJ2-1,TRBV2,17,NA,TRBD2,TGTGCCAGCAGTGAAGCACTCGGAGCGGGGGGGCCAAATGAGCAGTTCTTC,CASSEALGAGGPNEQFF
TRBJ2-3,TRBV29-1,12,few,NA,TGCAGCGTTCTAGGGGCCGCTGGGGCGCAGTATTTT,CSVLGAAGAQYF
TRBJ2-2,TRBV5-1,14,once,NA,TGCGCCAGCAGCTTGGTTAGGGGGGCCGGGGAGCTGTTTTTT,CASSLVRGAGELFF
TRBJ2-5,TRBV14,14,few,NA,TGTGCCAGCAGCCAAGACCCAGTTCTGGAGACCCAGTACTTC,CASSQDPVLETQYF
TRBJ2-1,TRBV27,12,NA,NA,TGTGCCAGCAGTTTATCCGTCGATGAGCAGTTCTTC,CASSLSVDEQFF
TRBJ2-7,TRBV4-1,18,NA,TRBD2,TGCGCCAGCAGCCAAGATCCCACTAGCGGGGGCCGCTCCTACGAGCAGTACTTC,CASSQDPTSGGRSYEQYF
TRBJ2-3,TRBV7-6,15,NA,NA,TGTGCCAGCAGCCCCATAGAGGGAGGCACAGATACGCAGTATTTT,CASSPIEGGTDTQYF
TRBJ1-1,TRBV30,11,NA,NA,TGTGCCTGGAGTAGGGACGGTGAAGCTTTCTTT,CAWSRDGEAFF
TRBJ2-1,TRBV5-1,15,NA,TRBD1,TGCGCCAGCAGCATTGACAGGGGCTCCTACAATGAGCAGTTCTTC,CASSIDRGSYNEQFF
TRBJ2-1,TRBV5-4,15,few,TRBD2,TGTGCCAGCAGCTTGAAGCGGGAGTATTACAATGAGCAGTTCTTC,CASSLKREYYNEQFF
TRBJ2-1,TRBV29-1,14,NA,NA,TGCAGCGTGGAGGGGGGAGAGTTCTACAATGAGCAGTTCTTC,CSVEGGEFYNEQFF
TRBJ1-2,TRBV9,11,NA,NA,TGTGCCAGCGGCCTCGGCTCTGGCTACACCTTC,CASGLGSGYTF
TRBJ1-5,TRBV2,15,NA,NA,TGTGCCAGCGCTGGACCCCCTGGAGGCGATCAGCCCCAGCATTTT,CASAGPPGGDQPQHF
TRBJ1-1,TRBV6-6,12,few,NA,TGTGCCAGCAGTTACTCCCGCACTGAAGCTTTCTTT,CASSYSRTEAFF
TRBJ2-3,TRBV4-1,16,NA,NA,TGCGCCAGCAGGTGGGACCTTGCCTCTCTCACAGATACGCAGTATTTT,CASRWDLASLTDTQYF
TRBJ2-7,TRBV29-1,12,NA,NA,TGCAGCGCGAAGGACAGCATCTACGAGCAGTACTTC,CSAKDSIYEQYF
TRBJ2-5,TRBV12-5,15,NA,NA,TGTGCTAGTGGTTTGGTTCAGGGTGTCACAGAGACCCAGTACTTC,CASGLVQGVTETQYF
TRBJ2-2,TRBV7-8,13,NA,NA,TGTGCCAGCACTCCGGGCCCCACCGGGGAGCTGTTTTTT,CASTPGPTGELFF
TRBJ2-3,TRBV6-4,16,many,TRBD1,TGTGCCAGCAGTGGATCCCCGGGACAGGGGGCCGGGACGCAGTATTTT,CASSGSPGQGAGTQYF
TRBJ2-5,TRBV4-1,15,NA,TRBD1,TGCGCCAGCAGCCAAAGGGACAGCTTCCAAGAGACCCAGTACTTC,CASSQRDSFQETQYF
TRBJ2-7,TRBV4-3,15,NA,TRBD2,TGCGCCAGCAGCCACACTAGCGGGATGGCCTACGAGCAGTACTTC,CASSHTSGMAYEQYF
TRBJ2-7,TRBV5-6,14,NA,TRBD1,TGTGCCAGCAGCTCGGGACAGCTTACCTACGAGCAGTACTTC,CASSSGQLTYEQYF
TRBJ2-1,TRBV7-2,14,NA,NA,TGTGCCAGCAGCTTAGATGTTGGCGGCCATGAGCAGTTCTTC,CASSLDVGGHEQFF
TRBJ1-4,TRBV29-1,13,few,NA,TGCAGCGTTTTCGCGGGAGAGGGGGGAAAACTGTTTTTT,CSVFAGEGGKLFF
TRBJ2-7,TRBV11-1,12,NA,NA,TGTGCCAGCAGTGCGGACGACTACGAGCAGTACTTC,CASSADDYEQYF